Detailed here is one T cell receptor (beta chain). Original methodology: Reference gene primer amplification in the assay estimated nucleated cell counts. Method: immunoSEQ multiplex PCR; TCRdb's copy keeps in-frame clones and lacks some. That table is the source of V, J and clone size, and D and trimming were worked out from the DNA. The top ten clones hold approximately 9% of a sample with about 270,000 clones, over 70% of them seen once. V shed 8 bases and J 3 bases; nucleotides not matched to a gene: 5. The CDR3 sequence is 14 residues long. Germline V gives CDR1 ENHRY, CDR2 SYGVKD. This specimen belongs to a study of blood T cell repertoires in COVID-19. Study-wide context: Both acute and convalescent COVID-19 samples were obtained from the United States, Italy and Spain. Sample material is recorded as cDNA or gDNA derived from T cells, B-cell-depleted T cells, or PBMCs.

This clonotype originated in a human donor in a cohort sampled during active COVID-19. Sequenced material: peripheral blood. The V and J genes are TRBV10-3 and TRBJ2-5; 11 positions agree with TRBD2. This chain's CDR3 is CAIRGSGGEETQYF. CDR3 DNA: TGTGCCATCCGTGGTAGCGGGGGGGAAGAGACCCAGTACTTC.